Presented here are 10 T cell receptor beta chains from one specimen sequenced in a study of shared clonotypes between healthy human individuals. Terminally differentiated effector memory CD45RA+ cells were excluded by CCR7 positive selection of CD45RO-negative cells. The table came from immunoSEQ multiplex PCR; TCRdb's copy has only in-frame clones and leaves some out. In the table there are under 600,000 clones, 98% of which are singletons. The material sequenced was naive CD8+ T cells sorted from blood. The origin of the receptors is a man between 25 and 39 years old in good health.

The chain uses TRBV7-2 and TRBJ2-5; no clear D. Between the trimmed V and J ends, which lost 2 bases and 1 base, there was a span of 8 bases. The CDR3 runs 14 residues. Germline V CDR1 and CDR2: SGHTA, FQGNSA. CDR3 region: CASSLLGFQETQYF. The CDR3 DNA is TGTGCCAGCAGCTTACTGGGGTTCCAAGAGACCCAGTACTTC. Supplemented by reference TRBV7-2 and TRBJ2-5, the full variable domain reads GAGVSQSPSNKVTEKGKDVELRCDPISGHTALYWYRQSLGQGLEFLIYFQGNSAPDKSGLPSDRFSAERTGGSVSTLTIQRTQQEDSAVYLCASSLLGFQETQYFGPGTRLLVL.

This chain links TRBV11-2 with TRBJ1-2; no reliable D call. This CDR3 is 13 amino acids long. Germline CDR1 reads SGHAT; CDR2 reads FQNNGV. With 3 bases removed from V and 6 bases from J, the gap between germline ends came to 11 bases. The CDR3 here is CASSLGIRDGYTF. The CDR3 region has the DNA TGTGCCAGCAGCTTGGGGATTCGGGATGGCTACACCTTC. The full variable domain, with the rest looked up from reference TRBV11-2 and TRBJ1-2, is EAGVAQSPRYKIIEKRQSVAFWCNPISGHATLYWYQQILGQGPKLLIQFQNNGVVDDSQLPKDRFSAERLKGVDSTLKIQPAKLEDSAVYLCASSLGIRDGYTFGSGTRLTVV.

V gene TRBV2 combines with J gene TRBJ2-7, with 12 nucleotides matching TRBD2. The CDR3 has 16 residues. The ends lost 5 bases at V and 0 bases at J; junction bases unmatched: 5. Germline V gene lookup returns CDR1 SNHLY and CDR2 FYNNEI. The CDR3 sequence: CASSTRTSGDSYEQYF. The CDR3, as DNA: TGTGCCAGCAGTACCCGGACTAGCGGGGACTCCTACGAGCAGTACTTC.

The V gene is TRBV9, the J gene TRBJ2-5; D not certain. CDR3 size: 14 residues. V lost 0 bases and J lost 6, with 12 bases in between. Germline V CDR1 and CDR2: SGDLS, YYNGEE. The CDR3 reads CASSVGNAEKTQYF. The DNA for the CDR3 is TGTGCCAGCAGCGTAGGGAACGCCGAAAAGACCCAGTACTTC.

The chain joins TRBV29-1 to TRBJ2-7, with a possible D match to TRBD1 (6 bases). This CDR3 region has 15 residues. CDR1 SQVTM and CDR2 ANQGSEA come from the germline V gene. Deletions cut 6 bases from V and 2 bases from J, with 20 bases between. The CDR3 sequence is CSVLWAQGLTYEQYF. The CDR3 nucleotides read TGCAGCGTACTGTGGGCGCAGGGGCTCACCTACGAGCAGTACTTC.

V gene TRBV9 combines with J gene TRBJ2-7, with 7 bases that match TRBD1. The CDR3 loop spans 14 amino acids. Germline CDR1 is SGDLS and CDR2 is YYNGEE. J lost 1 base, V lost 4 bases, and 5 bases had no gene match. CDR3 nucleotides: TGTGCCAGCAGCTCCTCACAGGGGTCCTACGAGCAGTACTTC. It yields the protein CASSSSQGSYEQYF.

V usage is TRBV7-3 and J usage is TRBJ2-4, with a tentative D call TRBD2 (5 bases). The V end lost 2 bases, the J end lost 0 bases, and 14 bases lay between the germline ends. Germline V gives CDR1 SGHTA, CDR2 FQGTGA. This CDR3 has 17 residues. As DNA, the CDR3 is TGTGCCAGCAGCTTAGCGGGTAACTTTCTAGCCAAAAACATTCAGTACTTC. Amino acids: CASSLAGNFLAKNIQYF.

The V call is TRBV29-1, the J call TRBJ2-1, with D perhaps TRBD1 or TRBD2 (5 bases each). The CDR3 is made up of 14 amino acids. Trimming took 5 bases from V and 8 from J, leaving 19 bases between them. Germline V lookup: CDR1 SQVTM, CDR2 ANQGSEA. The CDR3 reads CSVPRDHRFDEQFF. CDR3 sequence (DNA): TGCAGCGTTCCTCGGGACCACCGGTTCGATGAGCAGTTCTTC.

This clone is a singleton in its sample. V is TRBV29-1 and J is TRBJ2-1; 11 bases fit TRBD2. Germline V gives CDR1 SQVTM, CDR2 ANQGSEA. V shed 3 bases, J shed 2 bases, and the junction held 12 bases outside the gene matches. The CDR3 length is 18 residues. The CDR3 here is CSVDPGTSGILTYNEQFF. The CDR3, as DNA: TGCAGCGTTGACCCCGGGACTAGCGGTATATTGACCTACAATGAGCAGTTCTTC.

The chain combines TRBV5-1 with TRBJ2-1; D perhaps matches TRBD2 (5 bases). V was trimmed by 0 bases and J by 6 bases, leaving 19 bases between them. The CDR3 has 17 residues. Germline assignment: CDR1 SGHRS and CDR2 YFSETQ. For the CDR3, the DNA is TGCGCCAGCAGCTTGGTAATTAGTGGTACTGGACTCAATGAGCAGTTCTTC. Protein: CASSLVISGTGLNEQFF.